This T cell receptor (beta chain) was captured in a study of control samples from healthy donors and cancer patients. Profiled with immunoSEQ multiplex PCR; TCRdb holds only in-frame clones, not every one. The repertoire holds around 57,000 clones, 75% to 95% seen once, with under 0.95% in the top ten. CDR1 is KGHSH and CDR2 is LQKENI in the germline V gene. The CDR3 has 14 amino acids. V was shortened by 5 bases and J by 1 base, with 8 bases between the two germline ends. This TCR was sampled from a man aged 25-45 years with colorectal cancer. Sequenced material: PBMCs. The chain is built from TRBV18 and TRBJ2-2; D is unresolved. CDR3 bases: TGTGCCAGCTCAGCAAACAAGAACACCGGGGAGCTGTTTTTT. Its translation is CASSANKNTGELFF.